The 25 T cell receptor beta chains below all came from one sample that was sequenced in a study of blood T cell repertoires in COVID-19. Clones were read by immunoSEQ multiplex PCR, and TCRdb kept only the in-frame ones, dropping some. In the table there are about 210,000 clones, approximately 78% of which are singletons. Sequences were obtained from peripheral blood. The source of these receptors is a woman aged 70-85 years with COVID-19, enrolled during active disease.

V usage is TRBV16 and J usage is TRBJ2-5; 7 bases are shared with TRBD1. This CDR3 is built from 13 residues. CDR1 and CDR2 (germline): KGHSY, FQNENV. J was trimmed by 9 bases and V by 5 bases; bases with no gene match: 9. CDR3 DNA sequence: TGTGCCAGCAGCGTTGAGGACAGGAGACCCCAGTACTTC. As protein: CASSVEDRRPQYF.

This clone turned up a few times. The chain uses TRBV19 and TRBJ2-1; 7 bases map to TRBD2. V lost 2 bases to trimming and J lost 4 bases; unmatched junction nucleotides: 5. CDR3 length: 15 amino acids. Germline assignment: CDR1 LNHDA and CDR2 SQIVND (reference sequence). DNA for the CDR3: TGTGCCAGTAGTATATTGGGGGAGGGGTACAATGAGCAGTTCTTC. It encodes CASSILGEGYNEQFF. The full variable domain, its missing parts supplied by reference TRBV19 and TRBJ2-1, is DGGITQSPKYLFRKEGQNVTLSCEQNLNHDAMYWYRQDPGQGLRLIYYSQIVNDFQKGDIAEGYSVSREKKESFPLTVTSAQKNPTAFYLCASSILGEGYNEQFFGPGTRLTVL.

The rearrangement uses TRBV6-5 and TRBJ1-1; TRBD1 agrees at 8 bases. V trimming: 7 bases; J trimming: 6 bases; junction bases outside the gene matches: 10. This CDR3 contains 14 residues. Germline V gene lookup returns CDR1 MNHEY and CDR2 SVGAGI. The CDR3 loop is CASTNRRGLAEAFF. The CDR3 nucleotides are TGTGCCAGCACCAACCGCAGGGGGCTCGCTGAAGCTTTCTTT.

The CDR3 DNA sequence: TGTGCCACCAGCAGAGATCTTGGAGCCCGCTCTGGAAACACCATATATTTT. It translates to CATSRDLGARSGNTIYF. The V and J genes are TRBV15 and TRBJ1-3; D gene ambiguous. V lost 0 bases, J lost 0 bases, and 12 bases lay in between. CDR1 is LNHNV and CDR2 is YYDKDF in the germline V gene (reference sequence). CDR3 length: 17 residues.

A word on this clone: This CDR3 is also generated by other DNA sequences in the sample. The gene calls are TRBV12-3 or TRBV12-4 and TRBJ1-1, with D possibly being TRBD1 (6 bases). Trimming cost V 5 bases and J 4 bases, with 11 bases left between them. This CDR3 is built from 13 residues. The CDR3 reads CASSLGGGTEAFF. CDR3 nucleotide sequence: TGTGCCAGCAGTCTAGGGGGGGGCACTGAAGCTTTCTTT.

V gene TRBV7-2 combines with J gene TRBJ2-5, with D maybe TRBD1 (6 bases). CDR3 length equals 14 residues. Trimming shortened V by 2 bases and J by 5 bases, and 12 bases separated the two germline ends. The germline CDR1 and CDR2 sequences are SGHTA and FQGNSA. The CDR3 nucleotides are TGTGCCAGCAGCTTAACAGGGTTTAGTGAGACCCAGTACTTC. This sequence encodes CASSLTGFSETQYF.

In nucleotides, the CDR3 is TGTGCCAGCAGCTTGGTTTCGGGACAGGGCCGGAACACTGAAGCTTTCTTT. Translation gives CASSLVSGQGRNTEAFF. The rearrangement joins TRBV5-5 to TRBJ1-1, with 9 bases matching TRBD1. Germline trimming cut 0 bases from V and 1 base from J; bases unmatched to any gene: 7. Germline CDR1 SGHKS, CDR2 YYEKEE (reference sequence). CDR3 size: 17 residues.

This clone appeared a single time. The rearrangement links TRBV2 to TRBJ2-1; no reliable D call. V lost 6 bases and J 3 bases, leaving 12 bases between the germline ends. Germline CDR1 SNHLY, CDR2 FYNNEI. The CDR3 length is 14 residues. This chain's CDR3 is CASSLGTVYNEQFF. In DNA form, the CDR3 reads TGTGCCAGCAGCCTCGGTACAGTCTACAATGAGCAGTTCTTC.

The chain has TRBV15 and TRBJ1-6, with no clear D. The CDR3 sequence is 19 residues long. Germline loops: CDR1 LNHNV, CDR2 YYDKDF (reference sequence). V lost 0 bases to trimming and J lost 2 bases, with 17 bases between them. In DNA, the CDR3 is TGTGCCACCAGCAGAGAGAAGGGCCTCGGGGATCCCTATAATTCACCCCTCCACTTT. This encodes CATSREKGLGDPYNSPLHF.

This clone has ten or more counts. V and J are TRBV6-2 or TRBV6-3 and TRBJ1-5; possible D gene TRBD1, 5 bases. CDR3 length: 16 residues. The V and J ends lost 0 bases and 2 bases respectively, with 11 bases between them. The germline V gene has CDR1 MNHEY and CDR2 SVGEGT. DNA for the CDR3: TGTGCCAGCAGTTACTCGAAGGGGCTCGGCAATCAGCCCCAGCATTTT. This gives the protein CASSYSKGLGNQPQHF.

The gene calls are TRBV5-1 and TRBJ2-7; TRBD2 agrees at 14 bases. Unmatched junction bases numbered 14, after V lost 5 bases and J lost 7 bases. CDR3 length equals 17 residues. CDR1 is SGHRS and CDR2 is YFSETQ in the germline V gene. As DNA, the CDR3 is TGCGCCAGCAGGCCGACTAGCGGGAGGGCGTCATTAGAAGAGCAGTACTTC. Its protein is CASRPTSGRASLEEQYF.

In DNA form, the CDR3 reads TGTGCCAGCAGCTTAGATGGGCGTTGGGGGAGGGGAGAGACCCAGTACTTC. It is translated as CASSLDGRWGRGETQYF. The chain uses TRBV11-2 and TRBJ2-5; 7 positions agree with TRBD2. CDR1 is SGHAT, CDR2 FQNNGV, per germline. The CDR3 totals 17 residues. Trimming took 0 bases from V and 4 from J; bases not matched to a gene: 11.

V is TRBV18 and J is TRBJ2-5; D is unresolved. The CDR3 spans 15 residues. The germline V gene encodes CDR1 KGHSH and CDR2 LQKENI. The V end was cut by 3 bases, the J end by 3 bases, with 14 bases between. The CDR3 DNA reads TGTGCCAGCTCACCGCGTACCTTTGTGGAAGAGACCCAGTACTTC. Its protein product is CASSPRTFVEETQYF.

In this sample, this clone turned up a few times. The chain has TRBV28 and TRBJ1-3, with D possibly being TRBD1 (5 bases). Germline CDR1 and CDR2: MDHEN and SYDVKM. This CDR3 has 15 residues. Trimming took 5 bases from V and 2 from J, leaving 13 bases between them. CDR3 residues: CASSGGGSAGNTIYF. Written as DNA, the CDR3 is TGTGCCAGCAGTGGGGGGGGATCAGCTGGAAACACCATATATTTT.

The genes are TRBV27 and TRBJ2-6; 8 bases match TRBD1. The CDR3 loop spans 14 amino acids. The germline gives CDR1 MNHEY, CDR2 SMNVEV (reference sequence). V lost 2 bases and J lost 12; bases outside the gene matches: 6. CDR3 loop: CASSLRGQGAVLTF. DNA for the CDR3: TGTGCCAGCAGTTTAAGGGGTCAGGGGGCCGTCCTGACTTTC.

This sequence joins TRBV5-5 and TRBJ1-1, with D perhaps TRBD1 (6 bases). V was cut by 0 bases and J by 1 base, with 7 bases left in between. CDR3 length: 14 amino acids. Germline V CDR1 and CDR2: SGHKS, YYEKEE (reference sequence). The CDR3 sequence: CASSLAGANTEAFF. The CDR3 nucleotides read TGTGCCAGCAGCTTGGCAGGGGCGAACACTGAAGCTTTCTTT. The entire variable domain, with the rest obtained from reference TRBV5-5 and TRBJ1-1, is as follows: DAGVTQSPTHLIKTRGQQVTLRCSPISGHKSVSWYQQVLGQGPQFIFQYYEKEERGRGNFPDRFSARQFPNYSSELNVNALLLGDSALYLCASSLAGANTEAFFGQGTRLTVV.

The chain is built from TRBV3-1 (or the pseudogene TRBV3-2) and TRBJ2-2, with D maybe TRBD1 (6 bases). This CDR3 region has 17 residues. Between the trimmed V and J ends, which lost 6 bases and 1 base, there was a span of 18 bases. CDR1 is LGHDT, CDR2 YNNKEL, per germline (reference sequence). The CDR3: CASSPVRGRGNTGELFF. The DNA for the CDR3 is TGTGCCAGCAGTCCTGTCAGGGGCCGTGGGAACACCGGGGAGCTGTTTTTT.

This chain links TRBV28 with TRBJ2-1; 10 bases are shared with TRBD2. CDR3 length equals 16 residues. Trimming cost V 5 bases and J 2 bases; bases outside gene matches: 6. Germline assignment: CDR1 MDHEN and CDR2 SYDVKM. The CDR3 bases are TGTGCCAGCAGTCCCCCTAGCGGGAGAACCTACAATGAGCAGTTCTTC. It encodes CASSPPSGRTYNEQFF.

CDR3 protein: CASNPQASYEQYF. The DNA of the CDR3 is TGTGCCAGCAACCCCCAGGCCTCCTACGAGCAGTACTTC. The V and J genes are TRBV6-5 and TRBJ2-7; D remains unclear. The CDR3 is made up of 13 amino acids. Trimming left V 7 bases short and J 0 bases short, with 10 bases between. CDR1 is MNHEY and CDR2 is SVGAGI in the germline V gene.

The J gene is TRBJ1-4, the V gene TRBV12-3 or TRBV12-4; D remains ambiguous. This CDR3 contains 13 residues. V was pared by 1 base and J by 8 bases, with 8 bases between. The CDR3 reads CASSLVRGEKLFF. The CDR3 DNA reads TGTGCCAGCAGTTTAGTGCGAGGAGAAAAACTGTTTTTT.

V usage is TRBV10-3 and J usage is TRBJ2-7, with D tentatively TRBD1 (6 bases). This CDR3 region has 17 residues. Germline CDR1 ENHRY, CDR2 SYGVKD. Trimming shortened V by 3 bases and J by 5 bases, and 23 bases separated the two germline ends. CDR3 nucleotides: TGTGCCATCAGTGATCCAAGAAAACACAGGGAATTCCACGAGCAGTACTTC. Protein: CAISDPRKHREFHEQYF.

V and J are TRBV4-1 and TRBJ2-7; a possible D gene is TRBD2 (6 bases). The V gene's germline CDR1 is MGHRA and CDR2 YSYEKL. Trimming pared 4 bases from V and 0 bases from J, leaving 13 bases between. The CDR3 is 15 amino acids. The CDR3 nucleotides read TGCGCCAGCAGCCTGTTTAGGGACTCCTCCTACGAGCAGTACTTC. Protein: CASSLFRDSSYEQYF.

The V call is TRBV7-2, the J call TRBJ1-5; D is ambiguous. Germline V gives CDR1 SGHTA, CDR2 FQGNSA. Trimming removed 3 bases at V and 4 bases at J, with 10 bases between. CDR3 length: 14 amino acids. This CDR3 is CASSLAGSNQPQHF. As DNA, the CDR3 is TGTGCCAGCAGCTTGGCAGGATCTAATCAGCCCCAGCATTTT.

The V call is TRBV5-5, the J call TRBJ2-1; D may be TRBD2 (5 bases). The V and J ends lost 4 bases and 0 bases respectively, with 14 bases between them. CDR1 and CDR2 (germline): SGHKS, YYEKEE (reference sequence). The CDR3 is made up of 16 amino acids. CDR3 region: CASSKYSGPSYNEQFF. Here the CDR3 DNA reads TGTGCCAGCAGCAAATACAGCGGTCCCTCCTACAATGAGCAGTTCTTC. Full variable domain (remainder filled in from reference TRBV5-5 and TRBJ2-1): DAGVTQSPTHLIKTRGQQVTLRCSPISGHKSVSWYQQVLGQGPQFIFQYYEKEERGRGNFPDRFSARQFPNYSSELNVNALLLGDSALYLCASSKYSGPSYNEQFFGPGTRLTVL.

The rearrangement uses TRBV3-1 (or the pseudogene TRBV3-2) and TRBJ2-7, with TRBD2 identical over 7 bases. Trimming cost V 2 bases and J 6 bases; bases outside gene matches: 13. This CDR3 has 16 amino acids. Germline V gene lookup returns CDR1 LGHDT and CDR2 YNNKEL (reference sequence). The CDR3 nucleotides read TGTGCCAGCAGCCAACGGTCGGGAGGCAGGGCAGGCGAGCAGTACTTC. Its translation is CASSQRSGGRAGEQYF.